One T cell receptor (beta chain) is described in this entry. The data belong to a study of control samples from healthy donors and cancer patients. V was pared by 0 bases and J by 4 bases, with 4 bases between. Germline V CDR1 and CDR2: SGHVS, FNYEAQ. CDR3 size: 13 residues. Produced via immunoSEQ multiplex PCR; TCRdb's table is partial and in-frame only. Of 400,000 to 450,000 clones in the sample, around 90% were seen once. The chain carries TRBV7-6 and TRBJ1-5; D is unclear. Material for sequencing was PBMCs. This receptor was identified in a man aged 35 to 55 with head and neck cancer. The CDR3 sequence is CASSLARNQPQHF. CDR3 DNA sequence: TGTGCCAGCAGCTTAGCGAGGAATCAGCCCCAGCATTTT.